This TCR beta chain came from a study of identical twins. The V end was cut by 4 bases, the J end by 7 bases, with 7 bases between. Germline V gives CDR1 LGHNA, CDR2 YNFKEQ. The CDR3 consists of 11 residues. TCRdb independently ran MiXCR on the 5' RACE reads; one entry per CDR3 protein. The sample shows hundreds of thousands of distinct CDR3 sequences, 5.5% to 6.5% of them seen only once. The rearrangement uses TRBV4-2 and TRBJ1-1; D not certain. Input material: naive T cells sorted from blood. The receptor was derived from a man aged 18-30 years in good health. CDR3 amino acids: CASSRAHEAFF. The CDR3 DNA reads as TGTGCCAGCAGCCGAGCCCATGAAGCTTTCTTT.